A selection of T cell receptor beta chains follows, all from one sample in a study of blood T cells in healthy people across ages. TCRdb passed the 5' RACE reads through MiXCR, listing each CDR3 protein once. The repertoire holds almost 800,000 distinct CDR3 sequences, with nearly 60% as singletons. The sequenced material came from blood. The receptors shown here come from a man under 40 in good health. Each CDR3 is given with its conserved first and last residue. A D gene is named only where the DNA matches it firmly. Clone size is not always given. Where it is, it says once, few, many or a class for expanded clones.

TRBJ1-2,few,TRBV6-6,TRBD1,CASARDSYGYTF,TGTGCCAGCGCTAGGGACAGTTATGGCTACACCTTC
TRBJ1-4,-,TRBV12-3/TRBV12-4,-,CASRYDGGGEKLFF,TGTGCCAGCAGATACGACGGGGGTGGGGAAAAACTGTTTTTT
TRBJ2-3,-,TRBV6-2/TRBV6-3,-,CASSYTKDTQYF,TGTGCCAGCAGTTATACTAAAGATACGCAGTATTTT
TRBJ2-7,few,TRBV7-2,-,CASSFGGPYEQYF,TGTGCCAGCAGCTTTGGGGGTCCCTACGAGCAGTACTTC
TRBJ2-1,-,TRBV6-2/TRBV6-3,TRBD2,CASSWLAGATNEQFF,TGTGCCAGTAGTTGGCTAGCGGGAGCGACCAATGAGCAGTTCTTC
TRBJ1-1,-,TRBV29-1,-,CSVVSFAEAFF,TGCAGCGTTGTAAGTTTCGCTGAAGCTTTCTTT
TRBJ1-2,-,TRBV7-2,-,CASNVQGVYGYTF,TGTGCCAGCAATGTTCAGGGCGTCTATGGCTACACCTTC
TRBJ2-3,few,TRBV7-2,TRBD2,CASSNRGGSGTDTQYF,TGTGCCAGCAGCAATCGCGGGGGAAGCGGCACAGATACGCAGTATTTT
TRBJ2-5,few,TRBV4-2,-,CASSANVETQYF,TGTGCCAGCAGCGCAAATGTGGAGACCCAGTACTTC
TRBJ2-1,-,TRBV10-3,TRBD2,CAIRPTSGGQDEQFF,TGTGCCATCCGACCTACTAGCGGGGGGCAGGACGAGCAGTTCTTC
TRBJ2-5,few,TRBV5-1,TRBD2,CASSPLTSGQETQYF,TGCGCCAGCAGCCCCCTAACTAGCGGCCAAGAGACCCAGTACTTC
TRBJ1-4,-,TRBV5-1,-,CASRYAEKLFF,TGCGCCAGTCGATATGCCGAAAAACTGTTTTTT